These T cell receptor beta chains were read from a single sample in a study of T-cell memory formation after mild COVID-19. TCRdb re-called the 5' RACE reads through MiXCR, storing one row per CDR3 protein. This table has about 560,000 distinct CDR3 sequences, 17% appearing once. Sequenced input: PBMCs or a T cell subset sorted from them (not recorded which). The source is an adult woman who had mild COVID-19 (a few samples of this study predate the infection). Cell type and time point are not known. The CDR3 runs from the conserved cysteine through the conserved F or W. Fields, in order: V gene, D gene, J gene, clone size, CDR3 DNA, CDR3 protein. A D gene is named only where the DNA matches it firmly. Where a row states a size, it is once, few, many or the class of an expanded clone; other rows omit it.

TRBV6-1	-	TRBJ1-1	-	TGTGCCAGCAGTGACCCGACAGGAAGGGACGCTTTCTTT	CASSDPTGRDAFF
TRBV29-1	TRBD1	TRBJ2-3	few	TGCAGCGTTGAAGGTGGGACAGGGGGCGCCAGCACAGATACGCAGTATTTT	CSVEGGTGGASTDTQYF
TRBV10-3	-	TRBJ2-7	-	TGTGCCATCAGTGAGTCAGGGGTCGGCTACGAGCAGTACTTC	CAISESGVGYEQYF
TRBV2	TRBD1	TRBJ1-4	few	TGTGCCAGCAGTAATGACAGGGTATTGACTAATGAAAAACTGTTTTTT	CASSNDRVLTNEKLFF
TRBV18	TRBD1	TRBJ1-2	few	TGTGCCAGCTCACCCGGACAGGGTGGCTTCGGCTATGGCTACACCTTC	CASSPGQGGFGYGYTF
TRBV19	TRBD1	TRBJ1-6	-	TGTGCCAGTAGTTATCACGGACAGGGGAATAATTCACCCCTCCACTTT	CASSYHGQGNNSPLHF
TRBV4-3	TRBD1	TRBJ1-6	-	TGCGCCAGCAGCCAACTGAGGCTCCGGGACAGCTGGGATTCACCCCTCCACTTT	CASSQLRLRDSWDSPLHF
TRBV7-6	-	TRBJ2-1	many	TGTGCCAGCAGCTTAGGCCAGGGGAGGGGGGATGAGCAGTTCTTC	CASSLGQGRGDEQFF
TRBV6-6	-	TRBJ1-1	-	TGTGCCAGCAGTTACCGGAGGTGGAACACTGAAGCTTTCTTT	CASSYRRWNTEAFF
TRBV20-1	-	TRBJ2-5	-	TGCAGTGCGGAGCAGAGGGAGGTTAGGGGGGAGACCCAGTACTTC	CSAEQREVRGETQYF
TRBV6-5	TRBD2	TRBJ2-3	-	TGTGCCAGCAGAAGACTAGCGGGGGCCTGGAGGTCTGGCACAGATACGCAGTATTTT	CASRRLAGAWRSGTDTQYF
TRBV5-6	TRBD1	TRBJ2-5	-	TGTGCCAGCAGCTGGGACAGGAGATCTCAAGAGACCCAGTACTTC	CASSWDRRSQETQYF
TRBV29-1	-	TRBJ2-5	few	TGCAGCGTTGAATCTGGGGCAGTGGCACAGTACTTC	CSVESGAVAQYF
TRBV20-1	-	TRBJ1-1	few	TGCAGTGCTAGAGATCTGCGTTGGGGGAACACTGAAGCTTTCTTT	CSARDLRWGNTEAFF
TRBV18	-	TRBJ1-2	-	TGTGCCAGCTCCCTCGCAGCGGGGGTTGACTATGGCTACACCTTC	CASSLAAGVDYGYTF
TRBV30	-	TRBJ1-5	-	TGTGCCTGGAGTGGTACAGTTAGCAATCAGCCCCAGCATTTT	CAWSGTVSNQPQHF
TRBV7-9	-	TRBJ2-3	-	TGTGCCAGCAATCTCCTCCGAGTCTCAGATACGCAGTATTTT	CASNLLRVSDTQYF
TRBV29-1	-	TRBJ2-3	-	TGCAGCGCCGCTCGGGGGGATACGCAGTATTTT	CSAARGDTQYF
TRBV18	-	TRBJ2-5	-	TGTGCCAGCTCAGACTCCCTCCGAGAGACCCAGTACTTC	CASSDSLRETQYF
TRBV15	-	TRBJ2-4	-	TGTGCCACCAGCAGAGTTGGGGGGGCCTATAACATTCAGTACTTC	CATSRVGGAYNIQYF
TRBV11-2	-	TRBJ2-7	-	TGTGCCAGCAGCCTCCCCGGGGGGCCCTACGAGCAGTACTTC	CASSLPGGPYEQYF
TRBV20-1	TRBD1	TRBJ1-1	-	TGCTGTGCTAGAAATAGGACAGGGAACACTGAAGCTTTCTTT	CCARNRTGNTEAFF
TRBV7-9	-	TRBJ1-5	-	TGTGCCAGCAGCTCGACCAGGGTCGCCAATCAGCCCCAGCATTTT	CASSSTRVANQPQHF
TRBV12-3/TRBV12-4	-	TRBJ2-1	few	TGTGCCAGCAGTTTGGGCTCCGGACAGCTCCACAATGAGCAGTTCTTC	CASSLGSGQLHNEQFF
TRBV5-6	TRBD1	TRBJ1-1	-	TGTGCCAGCGGGACAGGATCCACTGAAGCTTTCTTT	CASGTGSTEAFF
TRBV6-2/TRBV6-3	-	TRBJ1-5	few	TGTGCCAGCAGTTACTCCCCGGGAAGGGTGAGCAATCAGCCCCAGCATTTT	CASSYSPGRVSNQPQHF
TRBV7-8	TRBD2	TRBJ2-7	few	TGTGCCAGCAGCTCCTTCAGCGGGAGGGCCCCCTACGAGCAGTACTTC	CASSSFSGRAPYEQYF
TRBV12-3/TRBV12-4	-	TRBJ2-3	-	TGTGCCAGCAGCCAATCCCGTGGTACGCAGTATTTT	CASSQSRGTQYF
TRBV6-1	-	TRBJ2-5	-	TGTGCCAGCACTAAGACTTGGCGGGATTTAGAGACCCAGTACTTC	CASTKTWRDLETQYF
TRBV6-1	TRBD1	TRBJ1-4	few	TGTGCCAGCACCCTAAGGACAGGGGATGAAAAACTGTTTTTT	CASTLRTGDEKLFF
TRBV7-9	TRBD1	TRBJ2-1	few	TGTGCCAGCAGCCCCGGGACAGGGGACATCTACAATGAGCAGTTCTTC	CASSPGTGDIYNEQFF
TRBV20-1	-	TRBJ1-1	-	TGCAGTGCTAGCGGACAGAGGAAGGCTGAGGCTTTCTTT	CSASGQRKAEAFF
TRBV12-3/TRBV12-4	-	TRBJ1-1	once	TGTGCCAGCAGTTTCAATCAGAACACTGAAGCTTTCTTT	CASSFNQNTEAFF
TRBV7-3	-	TRBJ1-1	-	TGTGCCAGCAGCTCCTCACGCAGGGGCGGGGAGAACACTGAAGCTTTCTTT	CASSSSRRGGENTEAFF
TRBV9	-	TRBJ1-1	-	TGTGCCAGCACTCCCTTCTCTGGGACATCTAACACTGAAGCTTTCTTT	CASTPFSGTSNTEAFF
TRBV4-3	-	TRBJ1-2	many	TGCGCCAGCAGCCAAGCTCCCACAGGAGCCTATGGCTACACCTTC	CASSQAPTGAYGYTF
TRBV7-2	TRBD2	TRBJ2-2	-	TGTGCCAGCAGCTTAGAACTAGCGGGGGCCACCGGGGAGCTGTTTTTT	CASSLELAGATGELFF
TRBV20-1	-	TRBJ2-3	-	TGCAGTGCTGGGGCCGCCGACGGATACACAGATACGCAGTATTTT	CSAGAADGYTDTQYF
TRBV7-6	TRBD2	TRBJ2-5	few	TGTGCCAGCAGCTTAGTGATTCCCCGTATGGCGGGAGGTGAAGAGACCCAGTACTTC	CASSLVIPRMAGGEETQYF
TRBV30	-	TRBJ2-4	few	TGTGCCTGGAGTATAGCAAATAGGGACATTCAGTACTTC	CAWSIANRDIQYF
TRBV24-1	TRBD2	TRBJ2-5	few	TGTGCCACCAGTGATTCTAGCGGGAGGCCTGAAGAGACCCAGTACTTC	CATSDSSGRPEETQYF
TRBV10-3	TRBD2	TRBJ2-5	-	TGTGCCATCAAGTCTGCGGGAGAAGAGACCCAGTACTTC	CAIKSAGEETQYF
TRBV20-1	-	TRBJ2-5	-	TGCAGTGCTAGAGAACCCCGCTGGGCCGGGACCCAGTACTTC	CSAREPRWAGTQYF
TRBV20-1	-	TRBJ2-1	-	TGCAGTGCTAGCAGGGCGGGTGAGGGGGACAATGAGCAGTTCTTC	CSASRAGEGDNEQFF
TRBV6-5	TRBD1	TRBJ2-3	-	TGTGCCAGCAGACCCGGGACAGGGGGCACGTATACGCAGTATTTT	CASRPGTGGTYTQYF
TRBV21-1	-	TRBJ1-1	-	TGTGCCAGCAGCACAGGAGTTCCCTGGGGCCTGAACACTGAAGCTTTCTTT	CASSTGVPWGLNTEAFF
TRBV15	-	TRBJ1-5	-	TGTGCCACCAGCACCAAGGGCCTTAATCAGCCCCAGCATTTT	CATSTKGLNQPQHF
TRBV6-2/TRBV6-3	TRBD2	TRBJ2-3	few	TGTGCCAGCAGTGGGACTAGCGGGAGCTTCACAGATACGCAGTATTTT	CASSGTSGSFTDTQYF
TRBV2	TRBD2	TRBJ2-1	-	TGTGCCAGCAGTAAAAGAACTAGCGGGAGGAATGAGCAGTTCTTC	CASSKRTSGRNEQFF